This TCR beta chain is from a study of T cells in Graves' hyperthyroidism and ophthalmopathy. Study at large: Specimen type is peripheral blood, collected at initial diagnosis prior to any treatment. Study-wide points: It was a median roughly six months before onset that the model predicted ophthalmopathy.

The CDR3 runs 13 residues. V was trimmed by 4 bases and J by 4 bases, leaving 12 bases between them. The germline V gene encodes CDR1 SGHTS and CDR2 YDEGEE. This clonotype was counted many times. Its specificity is unknown. The TCR beta CDR3 regions underwent amplification using RNA transcripts as the source. HTBI primers drove first-round RT-PCR of the TCR CDR3. TCRdb reprocessed the multiplex PCR reads with MiXCR, giving one entry per CDR3 protein. The table includes 800,000 or so distinct CDR3 sequences, roughly 40% detected once. The origin of this receptor is a young man with Graves' hyperthyroidism. The chain links TRBV5-8 to TRBJ2-7, with D possibly called TRBD1 or TRBD2 (5 bases each). The material sequenced was blood. The DNA for the CDR3 is TGTGCCAGCAGCGGGGACGGTACGTACGAGCAGTACTTC. It translates to CASSGDGTYEQYF.